These T cell receptor beta chains were read from a single sample in a study of low-dose radiotherapy and immunotherapy resistance in tumors. TCRdb passed the reads through MiXCR, listing each CDR3 protein once. The sample has about 46,000 distinct CDR3 sequences; approximately 12% are singletons. Specimen: PBMCs, collected before treatment. The receptors come from a female donor with ovarian cancer. Each CDR3 is given with its conserved first and last residue. A D gene is named only where the DNA matches it firmly. A row's size may be missing; if present it is once, few, many or a size class.

D gene: TRBD1; V gene: TRBV12-3/TRBV12-4; J gene: TRBJ2-1; clone size: many; CDR3 protein: CASSLGDREDNEQFF; CDR3 DNA: TGTGCCAGCAGTTTAGGGGACAGGGAGGACAATGAGCAGTTCTTC
D gene: TRBD2; V gene: TRBV7-9; J gene: TRBJ2-3; clone size: many; CDR3 protein: CASSSLAGGLGDTQYF; CDR3 DNA: TGTGCCAGCAGCTCGCTAGCGGGGGGGCTGGGAGATACGCAGTATTTT
D gene: NA; V gene: TRBV6-2/TRBV6-3; J gene: TRBJ1-1; clone size: many; CDR3 protein: CASRGDGAFGAFF; CDR3 DNA: TGTGCCAGCAGGGGTGATGGGGCTTTCGGAGCTTTCTTT
D gene: NA; V gene: TRBV10-3; J gene: TRBJ2-7; clone size: NA; CDR3 protein: CAISDRVISEQYF; CDR3 DNA: TGTGCCATCAGTGATAGGGTAATCTCCGAGCAGTACTTC
D gene: NA; V gene: TRBV28; J gene: TRBJ2-3; clone size: NA; CDR3 protein: CASMITTDTQYF; CDR3 DNA: TGTGCCAGCATGATTACCACAGATACGCAGTATTTT
D gene: NA; V gene: TRBV2; J gene: TRBJ2-3; clone size: NA; CDR3 protein: CASSGGTDTQYF; CDR3 DNA: TGTGCCAGCAGTGGTGGCACAGATACGCAGTATTTT
D gene: NA; V gene: TRBV29-1; J gene: TRBJ2-5; clone size: many; CDR3 protein: CSVARGPGSETQYF; CDR3 DNA: TGCAGCGTCGCCCGGGGCCCAGGGTCAGAGACCCAGTACTTC
D gene: NA; V gene: TRBV30; J gene: TRBJ2-5; clone size: many; CDR3 protein: CAWSSRSQETQYF; CDR3 DNA: TGTGCCTGGAGTTCCCGGAGCCAAGAGACCCAGTACTTC
D gene: NA; V gene: TRBV7-2; J gene: TRBJ2-1; clone size: NA; CDR3 protein: CASSIYLCSGGHEQFF; CDR3 DNA: NA
D gene: TRBD2; V gene: TRBV7-3; J gene: TRBJ2-7; clone size: many; CDR3 protein: CASSSGLAGDEQYF; CDR3 DNA: TGTGCCAGCAGCTCGGGACTAGCGGGAGACGAGCAGTACTTC
D gene: TRBD1; V gene: TRBV5-1; J gene: TRBJ2-2; clone size: many; CDR3 protein: CASSGGQGNINTGELFF; CDR3 DNA: TGCGCCAGCAGCGGGGGACAGGGGAATATCAACACCGGGGAGCTGTTTTTT
D gene: NA; V gene: TRBV7-2; J gene: TRBJ2-2; clone size: many; CDR3 protein: CASSHALVWGGELFF; CDR3 DNA: TGTGCCAGCAGCCACGCCCTCGTCTGGGGCGGGGAGCTGTTTTTT